This T cell receptor (beta chain) was identified during a study of OX40 agonist ivuxolimab in advanced cancers. About the investigation overall: The costimulatory receptor OX40 (CD134) was targeted by ivuxolimab, a fully human IgG2 agonistic monoclonal antibody. The paper describes the monotherapy dose-escalation part (N = 52 patients) of the phase I trial of ivuxolimab. Prior anti-PD-1, anti-PD-L1 or anti-CTLA-4 therapy was permitted, and 30% to 50% of dose-escalation patients had received checkpoint inhibitors. Peripheral TCRbeta sequencing was intended to test whether TCR sequence diversity was altered and clonal T-cell expansion was caused by ivuxolimab. Intravenous ivuxolimab was administered to patients every 2 weeks at six dose levels: 0.01, 0.1, 0.3, 1.5, 3 and 10 mg/kg. Among the roughly 52 dose-escalation patients, 19 had hepatocellular carcinoma, approximately 15 melanoma, 9 renal cell carcinoma and 9 head and neck cancer. Partial responses occurred in three dose-escalation patients: two with cutaneous melanoma and one with hepatocellular carcinoma. The dose-escalation cohort was roughly 87% male with a mean age of about 54 years, ranging from roughly 23 to 85.

Overall study results and their limits: Low levels of normalized T-cell clonal expansion were also seen in some patients who did not respond. Which antigens the clonally expanded peripheral T cells were specific for was not determined. At doses from 0.1 to 3.0 mg/kg, clonal expansion was seen in both CD4+ and CD8+ blood T cells between baseline and week 6. In the 0.1-3.0 mg/kg groups, partial responders had among the lowest normalized peripheral clonal expansion, particularly in CD8+ T cells. After ivuxolimab, CD8+ T cells had more expanded clones than CD4+ T cells on average.

The trial excluded patients who had a history of autoimmune disease or were on systemic immunosuppression. In every dose cohort, peripheral blood was drawn for TCR sequencing at baseline, cycle 4 day 1, and cycle 7 day 1. Samples were obtained from an open-label, multicenter, first-in-human phase I dose-escalation trial of ivuxolimab. Adults with locally advanced or metastatic melanoma, renal cell carcinoma, hepatocellular carcinoma or head and neck squamous cell carcinoma were enrolled in the trial. Before TCR sequencing, CD4+ and CD8+ T cells were separately sorted from peripheral blood. The CDR3 contains 15 residues, cysteine and phenylalanine counted. Just the 45-base CDR3 DNA is kept, in frame starting at base 1. V sheds 6 bases and J sheds 0 bases, leaving 13 bases between their ends. As encoded in the germline V gene (reference sequence), CDR1 is MNHNY while CDR2 is SVGAGI. As concerns this clone: Its target antigen remains unknown. Base qualities are not at hand, and no much larger clone is one base apart.

For sequencing of the TCRbeta CDR3 region, genomic DNA was extracted from the sorted cells. The immunoSEQ Assay was used for sequencing of TCRbeta CDR3 regions. TCRdb retrieved this table from immuneACCESS and kept in-frame rearrangements only. Not all clones are present; in checked studies, unresolved V genes account for under half, and no reason is known for the remainder. A total of 40,000 to 60,000 clones appear in this sample, 85% of them only once. Jointly, the top ten make up roughly 20% of the sample. Source: CD4+ or CD8+ T cells sorted from blood, taken in a trial of the OX40 agonist ivuxolimab. The origin of this receptor is an adult with an advanced solid tumor such as melanoma, head and neck, liver or kidney cancer. This chain is built from TRBV6-6 and TRBJ2-3; the D segment cannot be called with confidence. This receptor has the CDR3 CASRLAPTSTDTQYF. The nucleotide sequence reads TGTGCCAGCAGGCTGGCTCCCACTAGCACAGATACGCAGTATTTT.